There are many counts of the clone carrying this TCR beta chain. The antigen is unknown. Unique molecular identifiers were built into the TCRbeta library. TCRdb reprocessed the PCR reads with MiXCR, giving one entry per CDR3 protein. Of 440,000 or so distinct CDR3 sequences in the sample, 43% are singletons; the top ten hold 27%. The sample belongs to a study of T-cell reconstitution after alpha-beta-depleted transplantation in children. Points from the study as a whole: Reports say that about two months after transplant, the alpha-beta T cells came out of several hundred graft clones that had expanded. Where some patients showed high TCRbeta diversity at day 60, it came from recipient T cells and thymic progenitors that had survived.

The sample here was PBMCs, taken before TCRalphabeta/CD19-depleted stem cell transplant. The source of this sequence is a girl aged 2-9 years with aplastic anemia, due to receive a stem cell transplant.

The CDR3, as DNA: TGTGCCAGCAGTTGGGGGGGTTCAGGTGGGGAGCTGTTTTTT. Translated: CASSWGGSGGELFF. The chain couples TRBV6-5 to TRBJ2-2; 7 positions agree with TRBD2. The V segment lost 4 bases and the J segment 8 bases; nucleotides outside the gene matches: 7. The CDR3 consists of 14 residues. The germline gives CDR1 MNHEY, CDR2 SVGAGI.